This paragraph covers one T cell receptor beta chain sequence. V lost 6 bases to trimming and J lost 7 bases, with 18 bases between them. The CDR3 sequence is 14 residues long. Germline V gives CDR1 LNHDA, CDR2 SQIVND (reference sequence). After isolation, RNA underwent reverse transcription to generate cDNA as the sequencing template. Clones were sequenced by immunoSEQ multiplex PCR, and TCRdb holds only the in-frame ones, with some missing. Of about 100,000 clones detected, approximately 59% appear once; the ten largest clones hold 20% to 25%. This sample is part of a study of CD8+ T cells in alopecia areata.

This chain uses TRBV19 with TRBJ1-1; D is ambiguous. The material sequenced was CD8+ T cells sorted from blood. This TCR derives from a human donor in good health. The CDR3 DNA reads TGTGCCAGTAGCACCTATATCGGAAATCATGAAGCTTTCTTT. Translated, it gives CASSTYIGNHEAFF.